These 21 T cell receptor beta chains were all obtained from the same sample, sequenced in a study of blood T cell repertoires in COVID-19. Clones were sequenced by immunoSEQ multiplex PCR, and TCRdb holds only the in-frame ones, with some missing. The top ten clones hold about two fifths of a sample with more than 120,000 clones, about 89% of them seen once. The specimen sequenced was peripheral blood. Receptors originate from a man aged 50-59 years who had recovered from COVID-19.

The rearrangement uses TRBV12-3 or TRBV12-4 and TRBJ1-1; 9 nucleotides agree with TRBD1. CDR3 size: 11 residues. V lost 5 bases and J lost 11; bases outside the gene matches: 3. CDR3 amino acids: CASSRTGDAFF. Here the CDR3 DNA reads TGTGCCAGCAGTAGGACAGGGGACGCTTTCTTT.

This rearrangement joins TRBV7-7 to TRBJ2-3, with D maybe TRBD2 (6 bases). The germline V gene encodes CDR1 SSHAT and CDR2 FNYEAQ (reference sequence). The CDR3 is 16 amino acids. Deletions cut 5 bases from V and 6 bases from J, with 21 bases between. The CDR3 DNA sequence: TGTGCCAGCAGCCCCGGGGTAGCGGAGAAATTTGATACGCAGTATTTT. Residues: CASSPGVAEKFDTQYF.

The chain recombines TRBV25-1 with TRBJ1-1; D is perhaps TRBD1 (5 bases). The CDR3 length is 17 residues. Germline V gene data show CDR1 as MGHDK and CDR2 as SYGVNS. Trimming cost V 2 bases and J 1 base, with 17 bases left between them. The CDR3 sequence is CASSEGPRTRPNTEAFF. The CDR3 DNA is TGTGCCAGCAGTGAAGGCCCCCGGACACGACCGAACACTGAAGCTTTCTTT.

The J gene is TRBJ1-5, the V gene TRBV19; D is ambiguous. The V end was cut by 1 base, the J end by 1 base, with 5 bases between. The germline gives CDR1 LNHDA, CDR2 SQIVND (reference sequence). This CDR3 is built from 14 residues. The CDR3 is CASSIAQSNQPQHF. Written as DNA, the CDR3 is TGTGCCAGTAGTATAGCACAAAGCAATCAGCCCCAGCATTTT.

This chain joins TRBV18 and TRBJ2-3; 7 bases map to TRBD1. The CDR3 has 14 amino acids. V lost 3 bases and J lost 3; bases outside the gene matches: 3. Germline CDR1 is KGHSH and CDR2 is LQKENI. The CDR3 loop reads CASSPTGETDTQYF. The CDR3 nucleotides are TGTGCCAGCTCACCTACAGGGGAGACAGATACGCAGTATTTT.

The V call is TRBV27, the J call TRBJ1-1; 7 nucleotides agree with TRBD1. With 5 bases clipped from V and 8 bases from J, the junction kept 8 bases outside the gene matches. CDR1 MNHEY and CDR2 SMNVEV come from the germline V gene (reference sequence). The CDR3 loop spans 13 amino acids. CDR3 sequence reads: CASSRDSLQEAFF. DNA of the CDR3: TGTGCCAGCAGTCGGGACAGCCTACAGGAAGCTTTCTTT.

The rearrangement uses TRBV7-6 and TRBJ2-5; no firm D call. V lost 1 base to trimming and J lost 4 bases, with 10 bases between them. The CDR3 length is 14 residues. The germline V gene encodes CDR1 SGHVS and CDR2 FNYEAQ. DNA of the CDR3: TGTGCCAGCAGCTTAGTATCCCCAGGAGAGACCCAGTACTTC. As protein: CASSLVSPGETQYF.

This clone was seen just once. The chain couples TRBV15 to TRBJ1-3, with D possibly being TRBD1 (5 bases). The CDR3 has 15 residues. Germline values: CDR1 LNHNV, CDR2 YYDKDF (reference sequence). V gave up 0 bases and J gave up 7 bases, with 13 bases separating them. In DNA form, the CDR3 reads TGTGCCACCAGCAGAGATCCGGGGGAGGGGAACACCATATATTTT. This gives the protein CATSRDPGEGNTIYF. Full variable domain (remainder filled in from reference TRBV15 and TRBJ1-3): DAMVIQNPRYQVTQFGKPVTLSCSQTLNHNVMYWYQQKSSQAPKLLFHYYDKDFNNEADTPDNFQSRRPNTSFCFLDIRSPGLGDTAMYLCATSRDPGEGNTIYFGEGSWLTVV.

The rearrangement uses TRBV9 and TRBJ1-5, with D possibly matching TRBD1 (5 bases). Germline CDR1 SGDLS, CDR2 YYNGEE. V gave up 0 bases and J gave up 3 bases, with 10 bases separating them. The CDR3 has 15 amino acids. CDR3 protein: CASSVGGQTNQPQHF. The CDR3, as DNA: TGTGCCAGCAGCGTAGGGGGCCAGACCAATCAGCCCCAGCATTTT. The variable domain in full, completed from reference TRBV9 and TRBJ1-5, reads DSGVTQTPKHLITATGQRVTLRCSPRSGDLSVYWYQQSLDQGLQFLIQYYNGEERAKGNILERFSAQQFPDLHSELNLSSLELGDSALYFCASSVGGQTNQPQHFGDGTRLSIL.

V gene TRBV6-5 combines with J gene TRBJ2-5; TRBD2 matches at 8 bases. The ends lost 0 bases at V and 4 bases at J; junction bases unmatched: 4. The CDR3 is 15 amino acids. CDR1 is MNHEY and CDR2 is SVGAGI in the germline V gene. CDR3 nucleotide sequence: TGTGCCAGCAGTTACTCAGCTAGCGGGTCAGAGACCCAGTACTTC. Translating gives CASSYSASGSETQYF.

The J gene is TRBJ1-2, the V gene TRBV5-4; D is uncertain. Trimming left V 2 bases short and J 1 base short, with 9 bases between. The CDR3 contains 14 residues. Germline CDR1 and CDR2: SGHNT and YYREEE (reference sequence). CDR3 coding DNA: TGTGCCAGCAGCTTTGGACTGTTTAACTATGGCTACACCTTC. Translated, it gives CASSFGLFNYGYTF.

The genes are TRBV4-3 and TRBJ1-1; 7 nucleotides align to TRBD1. CDR3 length: 18 amino acids. Germline CDR1 LGHNA, CDR2 YSLEER. V shed 1 base and J 3 bases; nucleotides not matched to a gene: 14. CDR3 sequence: CASSQGRGQALGDTEAFF. As DNA, the CDR3 is TGCGCCAGCAGCCAAGGTCGTGGACAGGCCCTGGGGGACACTGAAGCTTTCTTT.

The V and J genes are TRBV12-3 or TRBV12-4 and TRBJ2-2, with a possible D match to TRBD2 (6 bases). The CDR3 extends over 12 amino acids. Trimming shortened V by 10 bases and J by 6 bases, and 12 bases separated the two germline ends. The CDR3 region has the DNA TGTGCCATCAATTGGGGGGCCGGGGAGCTGTTTTTT. This sequence encodes CAINWGAGELFF.

The chain combines TRBV4-3 with TRBJ1-6, with D possibly matching TRBD1 (5 bases). The CDR3 has 17 amino acids. Germline V gene data show CDR1 as LGHNA and CDR2 as YSLEER. Trimming left V 0 bases short and J 4 bases short, with 13 bases between. CDR3 region: CASSQDPGDLYNSPLHF. The CDR3 nucleotides are TGCGCCAGCAGCCAAGACCCGGGGGACCTATATAATTCACCCCTCCACTTT.

The rearrangement links TRBV30 to TRBJ2-2, with D possibly TRBD2 on 5 matching bases. V was shortened by 4 bases and J by 0 bases, with 9 bases between the two germline ends. This CDR3 comprises 14 residues. Germline CDR1 reads GTSNPN; CDR2 reads SVGIG (reference sequence). The CDR3 sequence is CAWKPGTNTGELFF. Here the CDR3 DNA reads TGTGCCTGGAAACCCGGGACGAACACCGGGGAGCTGTTTTTT.

The rearrangement joins TRBV14 to TRBJ1-4, with D possibly matching TRBD1 (6 bases). The V end was cut by 1 base, the J end by 10 bases, with 13 bases between. This CDR3 comprises 14 residues. Germline V lookup: CDR1 SGHDN, CDR2 FVKESK. The CDR3 reads CASSQVAGDVKLFF. CDR3 DNA sequence: TGTGCCAGCAGCCAAGTGGCAGGGGATGTAAAACTGTTTTTT.

The chain uses TRBV25-1 and TRBJ1-2, with D perhaps TRBD1 (6 bases). The germline V gene has CDR1 MGHDK and CDR2 SYGVNS. Trimming shortened V by 6 bases and J by 6 bases, and 26 bases separated the two germline ends. This CDR3 has 17 residues. CDR3 sequence: CASRRAPRQALSHGYTF. CDR3 DNA sequence: TGTGCCAGCAGGAGGGCCCCTAGACAGGCCCTTTCCCATGGCTACACCTTC.

V and J are TRBV7-9 and TRBJ1-2; possibly TRBD1 for D (5 bases). The V end lost 1 base, the J end lost 4 bases, and 10 bases lay between the germline ends. Germline lookup yields CDR1 SEHNR and CDR2 FQNEAQ (reference sequence). There are 14 residues in the CDR3. The chain's CDR3 is CASSLGGETYGYTF. The CDR3 DNA reads as TGTGCCAGCAGCTTAGGGGGGGAAACCTATGGCTACACCTTC. Complete variable domain (other parts from reference TRBV7-9 and TRBJ1-2): DTGVSQNPRHKITKRGQNVTFRCDPISEHNRLYWYRQTLGQGPEFLTYFQNEAQLEKSRLLSDRFSAERPKGSFSTLEIQRTEQGDSAMYLCASSLGGETYGYTFGSGTRLTVV.

The rearrangement joins TRBV12-3 or TRBV12-4 to TRBJ1-1; D call uncertain. This CDR3 is built from 13 residues. Trimming took off 3 bases at V and 1 base at J, with 6 bases between the two ends. The CDR3 loop is CASSLTPNTEAFF. The CDR3 DNA reads as TGTGCCAGCAGTTTGACACCGAACACTGAAGCTTTCTTT.

The V and J genes are TRBV18 and TRBJ2-2; the D gene is possibly TRBD1 (5 bases). The CDR3 loop spans 16 amino acids. Per the germline V gene, CDR1 is KGHSH and CDR2 is LQKENI. Trimming removed 3 bases from V and 4 bases from J, with 15 bases in between. CDR3 in amino acids: CASSPSLGVSTGELFF. CDR3 sequence (DNA): TGTGCCAGCTCACCTTCGTTAGGGGTCTCCACCGGGGAGCTGTTTTTT.

V gene TRBV5-6 combines with J gene TRBJ2-7; 9 nucleotides agree with TRBD1. The trim removed 0 bases at V and 4 bases at J, leaving 2 bases unmatched. The V gene's germline CDR1 is SGHDT and CDR2 YYEEEE. The CDR3 loop spans 14 amino acids. The CDR3 loop is CASSLDGTGYEQYF. CDR3 bases: TGTGCCAGCAGCTTGGACGGGACAGGGTACGAGCAGTACTTC.